This is a list of T cell receptor beta chains from one sample in a study of blood T cells in healthy people across ages. TCRdb processed the 5' RACE reads anew with MiXCR; each CDR3 protein has one entry. Of fewer than 1,200,000 distinct CDR3 sequences listed, around 27% are singletons. This same sample was also part of a study on T cells of mothers and their children.

Sample: blood. These receptors came from a girl aged 2-15 years in good health. The CDR3 runs from the conserved cysteine through the conserved F or W. A D gene is named only where the DNA matches it firmly. Size is stated for part of the rows, as once, few or many counts, or as a class when the clone is expanded.

few	TRBV20-1	TRBJ2-7	.	CSASRGSQEQYF	TGCAGTGCTAGCAGGGGCTCCCAGGAGCAGTACTTC
.	TRBV3-1	TRBJ2-5	TRBD1	CASSLTTGATQYF	TGTGCCAGCAGCCTCACGACAGGGGCGACCCAGTACTTC
.	TRBV11-2	TRBJ2-5	.	CASTEVGPAGETQYF	TGTGCCAGCACCGAGGTGGGGCCGGCGGGAGAGACCCAGTACTTC
.	TRBV15	TRBJ2-4	.	CATSREFTAAPNIQYF	TGTGCCACCAGCAGAGAGTTTACGGCGGCACCAAACATTCAGTACTTC
.	TRBV28	TRBJ2-3	TRBD2	CASTSAGSGADTQYF	TGTGCCAGCACCTCAGCCGGTAGCGGGGCAGATACGCAGTATTTT
few	TRBV29-1	TRBJ2-5	.	CSGRGLGEQYF	TGCAGCGGTCGGGGCCTAGGTGAGCAGTACTTC
few	TRBV5-6	TRBJ2-3	TRBD2	CASSSSTSGDTDTQYF	TGTGCCAGCAGCTCCTCGACTAGCGGGGACACAGATACGCAGTATTTT
.	TRBV6-2/TRBV6-3	TRBJ1-2	TRBD1	CASRPPGQGKYGYTF	TGTGCCAGCAGACCCCCGGGACAGGGAAAGTATGGCTACACCTTC
.	TRBV29-1	TRBJ1-2	.	CSVVIGSYGYTF	TGCAGCGTTGTAATAGGGAGCTATGGCTACACCTTC
few	TRBV27	TRBJ2-6	.	CASSLQFGANVLTF	TGTGCCAGCAGTCTACAATTTGGGGCCAACGTCCTGACTTTC
few	TRBV7-6	TRBJ2-1	.	CASSLTPTSNEQFF	TGTGCCAGCAGCCTAACCCCGACTAGCAATGAGCAGTTCTTC
.	TRBV4-2	TRBJ2-1	.	CASSQGRGSSYNEQFF	TGTGCCAGCAGCCAGGGGCGGGGCAGCTCCTACAATGAGCAGTTCTTC
few	TRBV20-1	TRBJ2-4	.	CSAREGFAVAKNIQYF	TGCAGTGCTAGAGAAGGGTTTGCCGTAGCCAAAAACATTCAGTACTTC
.	TRBV11-1	TRBJ2-7	TRBD1	CASSLETGMREQYF	TGTGCCAGCAGCTTGGAGACAGGGATGCGGGAGCAGTACTTC
.	TRBV6-1	TRBJ1-2	.	CASSHAGHYGYTF	TGTGCCAGCAGTCATGCGGGACACTATGGCTACACCTTC
.	TRBV28	TRBJ2-7	TRBD2	CASSSGTSAIYEQYF	TGTGCCAGCAGTTCCGGGACTAGCGCGATCTACGAGCAGTACTTC
.	TRBV29-1	TRBJ2-1	.	CSAGGGPIYNEQFF	TGCAGCGCTGGTGGCGGGCCAATATACAATGAGCAGTTCTTC
few	TRBV12-3/TRBV12-4	TRBJ1-1	TRBD1	CASSETTGEYTEAFF	TGTGCCAGCAGCGAAACGACAGGGGAGTACACTGAAGCTTTCTTT
once	TRBV6-5	TRBJ2-7	TRBD2	CASSSLLAGSREQYF	TGTGCCAGCAGTTCCTTACTAGCGGGGTCCCGCGAGCAGTACTTC
.	TRBV7-2	TRBJ1-2	.	CASPTGGSNYGYTF	TGTGCCAGCCCTACTGGAGGGTCTAACTATGGCTACACCTTC
few	TRBV12-3/TRBV12-4	TRBJ1-4	.	CASKHRTATNEKLFF	TGTGCCAGCAAGCACAGGACTGCAACTAATGAAAAACTGTTTTTT
once	TRBV6-5	TRBJ2-7	.	CASSYSMSDDEQYF	TGTGCCAGCAGTTACTCGATGTCGGATGACGAGCAGTACTTC
.	TRBV20-1	TRBJ1-1	.	CSATLEREAFF	TGCAGTGCTACGCTTGAAAGGGAAGCTTTCTTT
.	TRBV28	TRBJ2-3	.	CASSWNRQENTDTQYF	TGTGCCAGCAGTTGGAACCGACAGGAGAACACAGATACGCAGTATTTT
.	TRBV29-1	TRBJ2-5	.	CSVPGWVEETQYF	TGCAGCGTGCCGGGGTGGGTTGAGGAGACCCAGTACTTC
few	TRBV6-6	TRBJ2-1	.	CASSSYGEEQFF	TGTGCCAGCAGTTCCTACGGCGAGGAGCAGTTCTTC
.	TRBV9	TRBJ2-3	TRBD2	CASSPTSAEDTQYF	TGTGCCAGCAGCCCCACTAGCGCTGAAGATACGCAGTATTTT
.	TRBV28	TRBJ2-1	.	CASSFVGAFSYNEQFF	TGTGCCAGCAGTTTCGTAGGGGCGTTCTCCTACAATGAGCAGTTCTTC
few	TRBV7-9	TRBJ2-7	.	CASSPRLVHNYEQYF	TGTGCCAGCAGCCCGCGACTAGTTCACAACTACGAGCAGTACTTC
few	TRBV6-2/TRBV6-3	TRBJ1-5	.	CASSPAGQTNQPQHF	TGTGCCAGCAGCCCCGCTGGACAGACTAATCAGCCCCAGCATTTT
.	TRBV12-3/TRBV12-4	TRBJ2-7	TRBD1	CASSFRDRTYEQHF	TGTGCCAGCAGTTTCCGGGACAGGACCTACGAGCAGCACTTC
.	TRBV12-3/TRBV12-4	TRBJ2-3	TRBD1	CASSRRGQGADTQYF	TGTGCCAGCAGCCGACGCGGACAGGGGGCAGATACGCAGTATTTT
few	TRBV10-3	TRBJ2-1	.	CAISGVTSSYNEQFF	TGTGCCATCAGTGGAGTGACGAGCTCCTACAATGAGCAGTTCTTC
.	TRBV6-1	TRBJ1-2	.	CTSTPVGNGYTF	TGTACCAGCACCCCAGTTGGAAATGGCTACACCTTC
few	TRBV7-9	TRBJ1-4	.	CASSLDRQHEKLFF	TGTGCCAGCAGCTTAGACAGACAACATGAAAAACTGTTTTTT
.	TRBV6-1	TRBJ2-6	.	CASSPEISGANVLTF	TGTGCCAGCAGTCCCGAAATCTCTGGGGCCAACGTCCTGACTTTC
few	TRBV6-2/TRBV6-3	TRBJ2-5	.	CASSTGPSKETQYF	TGTGCCAGCAGCACAGGACCCTCGAAAGAGACCCAGTACTTC
many	TRBV4-3	TRBJ2-1	.	CASSQDSGAEQFF	TGCGCCAGCAGCCAAGATAGTGGGGCTGAGCAGTTCTTC
.	TRBV2	TRBJ1-1	.	CASSLSKNTEAFF	TGTGCCAGCAGTTTATCTAAAAACACTGAAGCTTTCTTT
.	TRBV5-1	TRBJ2-3	TRBD2	CASSLGAVAGYRDTQYF	TGCGCCAGCAGCCTTGGAGCGGTAGCGGGATATAGGGATACGCAGTATTTT
once	TRBV11-2	TRBJ2-7	TRBD2	CASSVERDLSYEQYF	TGTGCCAGCAGCGTCGAGCGGGACCTCTCCTACGAGCAGTACTTC
few	TRBV12-3/TRBV12-4	TRBJ2-1	.	CASSVVREQFF	TGTGCCAGCAGTGTTGTGCGTGAGCAGTTCTTC
few	TRBV7-9	TRBJ2-5	TRBD1	CASSFSNRGETQYF	TGTGCCAGCAGCTTTTCGAACAGGGGAGAGACCCAGTACTTC
few	TRBV6-6	TRBJ2-7	.	CASTGDSTYEQYF	TGTGCCAGTACCGGGGATTCTACCTACGAGCAGTACTTC
.	TRBV4-1	TRBJ1-2	.	CASSQVSDPNYGYTF	TGCGCCAGCAGCCAAGTGTCCGACCCTAACTATGGCTACACCTTC
.	TRBV4-3	TRBJ2-5	.	CASSQDFAGARRTQYF	TGCGCCAGCAGCCAAGATTTCGCTGGGGCCCGTCGGACCCAGTACTTC
.	TRBV3-1	TRBJ2-1	.	CASSPAGANEQFF	TGTGCCAGCAGCCCAGCAGGGGCAAATGAGCAGTTCTTC
few	TRBV27	TRBJ2-3	.	CASSDIQGLTSDTQYF	TGTGCCAGCAGTGATATACAGGGATTGACCTCAGATACGCAGTATTTT
.	TRBV19	TRBJ2-7	.	CASSQQGLSYEQYF	TGTGCCAGTAGCCAACAGGGTCTCTCCTACGAGCAGTACTTC
.	TRBV13	TRBJ2-7	.	CASSLDEDEQYF	TGTGCCAGCAGCTTAGACGAAGACGAGCAGTACTTC
.	TRBV29-1	TRBJ2-3	.	CSVVPRADTQYF	TGCAGCGTTGTGCCGAGGGCAGATACGCAGTATTTT
few	TRBV7-2	TRBJ2-2	TRBD2	CASRRSGVDTGELFF	TGTGCCAGCAGACGAAGCGGGGTGGATACCGGGGAGCTGTTTTTT